One sample yielded the 5 T cell receptor beta chains listed below, sequenced in a study of T cell repertoires in cytomegalovirus infection. TCRdb called the reads again in MiXCR, with one record for every CDR3 protein. The sample lists roughly 280,000 distinct CDR3 sequences, about 13% occurring once. Sequenced input: PBMCs. These receptors all come from a human donor in good health (CMV status not recorded). Some clones in this sample may be carry-over from other donors' samples.

The sample holds one count of this clonotype. V gene TRBV2 combines with J gene TRBJ2-2, with 8 bases that match TRBD2. V shed 7 bases, J shed 0 bases, and the junction held 1 base outside the gene matches. This CDR3 contains 14 residues. Germline V gene sequence: CDR1 SNHLY, CDR2 FYNNEI. CDR3: CASTGLANTGELFF. CDR3 DNA: TGTGCCAGCACGGGACTAGCGAACACCGGGGAGCTGTTTTTT.

This clonotype was counted only a few times. V and J are TRBV5-4 and TRBJ2-7; D is ambiguous. Germline V CDR1 and CDR2: SGHNT, YYREEE (reference sequence). The CDR3 covers 11 residues. The V and J ends lost 3 bases and 6 bases respectively, with 7 bases between them. The CDR3 DNA reads as TGTGCCAGCAGCTCCACTGTCGAGCAGTACTTC. As protein: CASSSTVEQYF.

At least ten counts were recorded for this clonotype. This chain joins TRBV7-2 and TRBJ2-7; 12 positions agree with TRBD1. V trimming: 3 bases; J trimming: 7 bases; junction bases outside the gene matches: 7. In germline, CDR1 is SGHTA, CDR2 FQGNSA. The CDR3 has 15 residues. The CDR3 sequence: CASSFGGTGGYEQYF. CDR3 in DNA: TGTGCCAGCAGCTTCGGAGGGACAGGGGGCTATGAGCAGTACTTC. Looking up the rest from reference TRBV7-2 and TRBJ2-7 gives the full variable domain: GAGVSQSPSNKVTEKGKDVELRCDPISGHTALYWYRQSLGQGLEFLIYFQGNSAPDKSGLPSDRFSAERTGGSVSTLTIQRTQQEDSAVYLCASSFGGTGGYEQYFGPGTRLTVT.

The V gene is TRBV9, the J gene TRBJ1-5, with TRBD1 identical over 7 bases. From germline, CDR1 is SGDLS and CDR2 YYNGEE. V lost 0 bases to trimming and J lost 2 bases; unmatched junction nucleotides: 2. The CDR3 extends over 15 amino acids. The CDR3 loop is CASSVGGTGNQPQHF. CDR3 nucleotides: TGTGCCAGCAGCGTAGGAGGGACAGGCAATCAGCCCCAGCATTTT.

This clonotype showed up many times. The chain has TRBV19 and TRBJ1-2, with a tentative D call TRBD1 (5 bases). Germline CDR1 LNHDA, CDR2 SQIVND (reference sequence). The CDR3 is made up of 12 amino acids. Trimming left V 5 bases short and J 8 bases short, with 12 bases between. CDR3 DNA: TGTGCCAGTAGTGTCCGACAGAAAGGCTACACCTTC. It codes for CASSVRQKGYTF.